This T cell receptor (beta chain) was retrieved from a study of blood T cell repertoires in COVID-19. Study at large: The origin of the acute and convalescent COVID-19 samples was the United States, Italy and Spain.

Libraries were prepared by immunoSEQ multiplex PCR; TCRdb keeps only in-frame clonotypes and omits some of them. The sample gives some 300,000 clones, about 90% of which show up once; approximately 0.98% is in the top ten. The Seattle site enrolled patients during active infection and followed them longitudinally. The length of the CDR3 is 13 residues. Germline CDR1 DFQATT, CDR2 SNEGSKA (reference sequence). The V end was cut by 3 bases, the J end by 6 bases, with 13 bases between. The specimen was peripheral blood. The source of this sequence is a woman in her forties with COVID-19, enrolled during active disease. This rearrangement joins TRBV20-1 to TRBJ2-3; a possible D gene is TRBD1 (5 bases). The DNA for the CDR3 is TGCAGTGCTAGTGTTATGACAGCCGATACGCAGTATTTT. Protein: CSASVMTADTQYF.